These T cell receptor beta chains were read from a single sample in a study of blood T cells in healthy people across ages. Via MiXCR, TCRdb re-called the 5' RACE reads, giving one row per CDR3 protein. The table includes hundreds of thousands of distinct CDR3 sequences, roughly 21% detected once. The sample was blood. The source is a man in his 70s in good health. Each CDR3 is given with its conserved first and last residue. D genes are given only for firm matches. The size entry is marked missing in some rows and otherwise reads once, few, many or a size class.

clone_size	d_call	v_call	j_call	cdr3_nt	cdr3_aa
.	.	TRBV6-2/TRBV6-3	TRBJ2-2	TGTGCCAGCAGTTACAGCGAATTTGGCGGGAACACCGGGGAGCTGTTTTTT	CASSYSEFGGNTGELFF
.	.	TRBV15	TRBJ2-4	TGTGCCACCAGCAGAGATGCTAGCTCCAAAAACATTCAGTACTTC	CATSRDASSKNIQYF
.	.	TRBV12-3/TRBV12-4	TRBJ2-3	TGTGCCAGCAGCCCCAGTGAGGGTACGCAGTATTTT	CASSPSEGTQYF
few	TRBD2	TRBV6-2/TRBV6-3	TRBJ2-1	TGTGCCAGCCTTCCGGGACTAGCTTACAATGAGCAGTTCTTC	CASLPGLAYNEQFF
few	.	TRBV4-1	TRBJ2-7	TGCGCCAGCAGCCAAGGGTACCTACAGGATAACGAGCAGTACTTC	CASSQGYLQDNEQYF
few	TRBD2	TRBV29-1	TRBJ2-7	TGCAGCGTTGAAGGGGGGACTAGCGGGTTTAGCGAGCAGTACTTC	CSVEGGTSGFSEQYF
few	.	TRBV7-2	TRBJ2-7	TGTGCCAGCAGCTTAGATGGAGGGCCCTACGAGCAGTACTTC	CASSLDGGPYEQYF
.	.	TRBV20-1	TRBJ2-7	TGCAGTGCAACGGGACTTGAGGCCAAGCAGTACTTC	CSATGLEAKQYF
many	TRBD1	TRBV29-1	TRBJ2-5	TGCAGCGTACCGGGACAGGGGGCTGAGACCCAGTACTTC	CSVPGQGAETQYF
few	.	TRBV7-9	TRBJ2-3	TGTGCCAGCAGCTTTGGGGGCCTGGGCGTCGATACGCAGTATTTT	CASSFGGLGVDTQYF
.	TRBD2	TRBV29-1	TRBJ2-2	TGCAGCGTTGGTTCTAGCGGCCCCGGGGAGCTGTTTTTT	CSVGSSGPGELFF
few	.	TRBV5-1	TRBJ2-5	TGCGCCAGCAGCGTAGAGGGGGGGGTTCGAGAGACCCAGTACTTC	CASSVEGGVRETQYF
.	TRBD2	TRBV20-1	TRBJ2-5	TGCAGTGCGAGCCCAGGACTAGCAGAGACCCAGTACTTC	CSASPGLAETQYF
.	TRBD2	TRBV10-3	TRBJ2-1	TGTGCCGTCACCGATAGCGGGACCAACAATGAGCAGTTCTTC	CAVTDSGTNNEQFF
many	TRBD1	TRBV12-3/TRBV12-4	TRBJ1-1	TGTGCCAGCAGTTTATCAGACAGGGGGCGGGCTGAAGCTTTCTTT	CASSLSDRGRAEAFF
few	.	TRBV28	TRBJ2-1	TGTGCCAGCAAGGTGGGAGGAGCGGACAATGAGCAGTTCTTC	CASKVGGADNEQFF